A single sample gave rise to the 13 T cell receptor beta chains below, sequenced in a study of cytomegalovirus exposure and HLA in healthy donors. Both 60 Vbeta primers and 13 Jbeta primers went into the PCR. TCRdb's copy holds only in-frame clones and misses some; the assay was immunoSEQ multiplex PCR. The sample lists some 130,000 clones, about 78% occurring once. The specimen sequenced was PBMCs. These receptor sequences come from a human donor in good health.

With regard to this clone: Other DNA sequences in the sample encode the same CDR3. The chain combines TRBV2 with TRBJ1-2; 8 bases are a match to TRBD1. Trimming took 6 bases from V and 7 from J; bases not matched to a gene: 7. The CDR3 spans 13 residues. Germline V CDR1 and CDR2: SNHLY, FYNNEI. The chain's CDR3 is CASSEDRAGGYTF. In DNA, the CDR3 is TGTGCCAGCAGCGAGGACAGGGCTGGTGGCTACACCTTC.

V is TRBV28 and J is TRBJ2-7, with 7 bases lining up with TRBD1. Germline V lookup: CDR1 MDHEN, CDR2 SYDVKM. The V and J ends lost 4 bases and 5 bases, in that order; junction bases with no gene match: 8. The CDR3 loop spans 14 amino acids. CDR3 coding DNA: TGTGCCAGCAGTTCGATCGACAGGGCAGACGAGCAGTACTTC. Its translation is CASSSIDRADEQYF.

The rearrangement uses TRBV15 and TRBJ2-7; D remains ambiguous. The CDR3 runs 13 residues. Germline V gives CDR1 LNHNV, CDR2 YYDKDF (reference sequence). The V end lost 0 bases, the J end lost 7 bases, and 10 bases lay between the germline ends. CDR3 protein: CATSRDPNKEQYF. CDR3 coding DNA: TGTGCCACCAGCAGAGATCCCAACAAGGAGCAGTACTTC.

V usage is TRBV5-1 and J usage is TRBJ1-6, with 8 bases lining up with TRBD1. The CDR3 runs 15 residues. Germline assignment: CDR1 SGHRS and CDR2 YFSETQ. Trimming took 1 base from V and 9 from J; bases not matched to a gene: 6. As DNA, the CDR3 is TGCGCCAGCAGCTTGCAGGGGGCGTCGCGTTCACCCCTCCACTTT. Translation gives CASSLQGASRSPLHF. Supplemented by reference TRBV5-1 and TRBJ1-6, the full variable domain reads KAGVTQTPRYLIKTRGQQVTLSCSPISGHRSVSWYQQTPGQGLQFLFEYFSETQRNKGNFPGRFSGRQFSNSRSEMNVSTLELGDSALYLCASSLQGASRSPLHFGNGTRLTVT.

The CDR3 sequence is CASSLVGTGSSGANVLTF. CDR3 nucleotides: TGTGCCAGCAGCTTAGTCGGGACAGGGAGCTCTGGGGCCAACGTCCTGACTTTC. The chain couples TRBV7-2 to TRBJ2-6, with 9 bases lining up with TRBD1. CDR1 SGHTA and CDR2 FQGNSA come from the germline V gene. V gave up 1 base and J gave up 0 bases; unmatched junction bases: 4. This CDR3 is built from 18 residues.

The rearrangement uses TRBV6-1 and TRBJ2-7; 8 positions match TRBD2. Per germline, CDR1 MNHNS and CDR2 SASEGT. This CDR3 is 13 amino acids long. V trimming: 5 bases; J trimming: 3 bases; junction bases outside the gene matches: 3. The CDR3 here is CASSFSGDYEQYF. CDR3 DNA: TGTGCCAGCAGTTTTAGCGGGGACTACGAGCAGTACTTC.

The chain joins TRBV5-1 to TRBJ2-5, with no clear D. With the DNA end fitting TRBJ2-7 better, the J assignment may be wrong. Germline values: CDR1 SGHRS, CDR2 YFSETQ. This CDR3 is 12 amino acids long. The CDR3 loop reads CASRQSSYEQYF. The CDR3 nucleotides read TGCGCCAGCAGACAGAGCTCCTACGAGCAGTACTTC.

This chain uses TRBV6-6 with TRBJ2-4; 7 bases fit TRBD1. Germline V gene lookup returns CDR1 MNHNY and CDR2 SVGAGI (reference sequence). The CDR3 covers 14 residues. With V trimmed by 7 bases and J by 8 bases, 11 bases remained unmatched. The CDR3 is CASTGHVTGDIQYF. CDR3 DNA sequence: TGTGCCAGCACCGGACACGTAACAGGGGACATTCAGTACTTC.

Note on this clone: Other nucleotide sequences from this sample produce the same CDR3. The rearrangement uses TRBV5-6 and TRBJ2-3, with TRBD2 matching 8 bases. This CDR3 is built from 15 residues. From germline, CDR1 is SGHDT and CDR2 YYEEEE. V lost 0 bases, J lost 3 bases, and 3 bases stayed unmatched. CDR3 coding DNA: TGTGCCAGCAGCTTGGCGGGAGGGCCGACAGATACGCAGTATTTT. Amino acids: CASSLAGGPTDTQYF.

The chain is built from TRBV4-3 and TRBJ2-3; 10 bases agree with TRBD2. CDR3 length equals 19 residues. Per the germline V gene, CDR1 is LGHNA and CDR2 is YSLEER. V shed 0 bases, J shed 6 bases, and the junction held 15 bases outside the gene matches. The CDR3 sequence: CASSQEIEGSGGITDTQYF. The CDR3 DNA reads as TGCGCCAGCAGCCAAGAGATCGAGGGTAGCGGGGGGATTACGGATACGCAGTATTTT.

V usage is TRBV9 and J usage is TRBJ1-3; the match to TRBD1 covers 10 bases. Unmatched junction bases numbered 13, after V lost 3 bases and J lost 7 bases. CDR3 size: 17 residues. Germline V CDR1 and CDR2: SGDLS, YYNGEE. This CDR3 is CASSAGTGDSLWNTIYF. The CDR3 DNA is TGTGCCAGCAGCGCCGGGACAGGGGACTCTCTGTGGAACACCATATATTTT.

The gene calls are TRBV10-1 and TRBJ2-1; possible D gene TRBD2, 6 bases. CDR3 length equals 18 residues. The V gene lost 5 bases and the J gene lost 0 bases, with 20 bases spanning the gap. CDR1 and CDR2 from the germline V gene are WNHNN and SYGVQD (reference sequence). The CDR3 here is CASSRDWGAKGSYNEQFF. DNA of the CDR3: TGCGCCAGCAGTCGGGACTGGGGAGCTAAAGGCTCCTACAATGAGCAGTTCTTC.

The chain's CDR3 is CSVPRIGEQYF. The DNA of the CDR3 is TGCAGCGTTCCCAGGATTGGCGAGCAGTACTTC. The chain has TRBV29-1 and TRBJ2-7; unclear D gene. The ends were cut back, 5 bases at V and 6 bases at J, with 11 bases in the middle. This CDR3 contains 11 residues. Germline-derived CDR1 and CDR2 are SQVTM and ANQGSEA.